This TCR delta chain was retrieved from a study of Vδ1+ human thymocytes. General study results and limits: Thymic TRG and TRD repertoires appeared highly polyclonal, with Gaussian CDR3 length distributions.

Germline CDR1 and CDR2: TSWWSYY and QGS. V lost 4 bases to trimming and J lost 0 bases, with 9 bases between them. This CDR3 contains 14 residues. The sample holds a few counts of this clone. What it recognizes is unknown. The template was reverse-transcribed extracted RNA. Pooled V-gene forward primers with one constant-region reverse primer generated the CDR3 amplicons by multiplex PCR. TCRdb processed the multiplex PCR reads again with the CATT caller. The profile shows 20,000 to 25,000 delta-chain clones, 8.1% of them singletons. This chain uses TRDV1 with TRDJ1; D is ambiguous. The sample consisted of Vdelta1+ gamma-delta thymocytes from the thymus. Subset specified: FACS-sorted CD3+ TCRalphabeta- TCRVdelta1+ TCRVdelta2- thymocytes. The receptor was isolated from a child under two years old who had congenital heart surgery. The CDR3 DNA is TGTGCTCTTGGGGCTTACACATACACCGATAAACTCATCTTT. It yields the protein CALGAYTYTDKLIF.